The T cell receptor beta chain described here comes from a study of long-term antiretroviral therapy in people with HIV. This CDR3 has 16 amino acids. Trimming shortened V by 5 bases and J by 3 bases, and 17 bases separated the two germline ends. Germline V lookup: CDR1 MNHEY, CDR2 SMNVEV (reference sequence). Regarding this clone: What it binds is not known.

At the survey level, the v3.0 immunoSEQ assay was run. The protocol was immunoSEQ multiplex PCR, while the TCRdb copy is restricted to in-frame clones and leaves out a portion. The sample shows some 20,000 clones, 80% to 90% of them seen only once. Whole-study results and caveats: HIV repertoires spanned tighter CDR3 length ranges than controls did. Blood dates from the mid-2000s to the late 2010s, possibly under older ART regimens. Pre-ART expanded TRB clones stayed dominant throughout, though often decreasing after ART. Post-ART samples showed increased diversity that remained below transplant donor control levels.

The chain combines TRBV27 with TRBJ1-3, with TRBD1 as a possible D gene (5 bases). The starting material was unsorted PBMCs, obtained 4.2 years after starting antiretroviral therapy. This receptor was taken from a man between 50 and 59 years old with HIV. The CDR3 sequence: CASSPLDRVGGNTIYF. The CDR3 DNA reads as TGTGCCAGCAGTCCCCTCGACAGAGTCGGTGGAAACACCATATATTTT.